This entry lists 12 T cell receptor beta chains sequenced from one sample in a study of response to subunit inactivated influenza vaccine. One entry per CDR3 protein results from TCRdb running MiXCR on the RT-PCR reads. The sample lists 450,000 to 600,000 distinct CDR3 sequences, 7.2% occurring once. The specimen was PBMCs from blood, collected approximately 25 months after vaccination. These receptors all stem from a man between 50 and 75 years old who received an inactivated influenza vaccine.

The chain combines TRBV28 with TRBJ2-4; a possible D gene is TRBD1 (7 bases). V gave up 10 bases and J gave up 3 bases, with 16 bases separating them. This CDR3 contains 14 residues. Germline V gene lookup returns CDR1 MDHEN and CDR2 SYDVKM. The CDR3 bases are TGTGCCACCGCAGGGGGGATGGACAAAAACATTCAGTACTTC. Protein product: CATAGGMDKNIQYF. The whole variable domain, filled in from reference TRBV28 and TRBJ2-4, reads DVKVTQSSRYLVKRTGEKVFLECVQDMDHENMFWYRQDPGLGLRLIYFSYDVKMKEKGDIPEGYSVSREKKERFSLILESASTNQTSMYLCATAGGMDKNIQYFGAGTRLSVL.

This clonotype was counted between two and nine times. This chain links TRBV12-3 or TRBV12-4 with TRBJ1-5; TRBD1 might be the D (5 bases). The CDR3 spans 14 residues. The germline V and J ends were trimmed by 2 bases and 3 bases, with 8 bases remaining between them. The CDR3 nucleotides read TGTGCCAGCAGTTTACGACAGAACAATCAGCCCCAGCATTTT. It is translated as CASSLRQNNQPQHF.

This chain links TRBV20-1 with TRBJ1-3; D unresolved. V shed 2 bases and J shed 0 bases, with 20 bases lying between them. The CDR3 runs to 18 residues. The germline CDR1 and CDR2 sequences are DFQATT and SNEGSKA (reference sequence). The CDR3 is CSARMDGGPYHSGNTIYF. The CDR3 DNA reads TGCAGTGCTAGAATGGACGGCGGACCATATCACTCTGGAAACACCATATATTTT.

The CDR3 here is CSVVINTEAFF. The CDR3, as DNA: TGCAGCGTTGTAATCAACACTGAAGCTTTCTTT. The rearrangement joins TRBV29-1 to TRBJ1-1; no firm D call. Per the germline V gene, CDR1 is SQVTM and CDR2 is ANQGSEA. The CDR3 is 11 residues long. V lost 4 bases and J lost 2, with 5 bases in between.

The chain joins TRBV28 to TRBJ2-3; 10 positions agree with TRBD2. Germline values: CDR1 MDHEN, CDR2 SYDVKM. The V segment lost 3 bases and the J segment 0 bases; nucleotides outside the gene matches: 9. CDR3 length: 18 amino acids. Here the CDR3 DNA reads TGTGCCAGCAGTTTGCCCGGGACTAGCGAGACTAGCACAGATACGCAGTATTTT. Translated, it gives CASSLPGTSETSTDTQYF.

This clonotype was counted at least ten times. V usage is TRBV5-1 and J usage is TRBJ2-7; D is perhaps TRBD1 (6 bases). The germline CDR1 and CDR2 sequences are SGHRS and YFSETQ. The CDR3 length is 14 residues. The V end was cut by 4 bases, the J end by 7 bases, with 18 bases between. This chain's CDR3 is CASSRSPPTGEQYF. Written as DNA, the CDR3 is TGCGCCAGCAGCCGTTCCCCCCCTACAGGGGAGCAGTACTTC.

This clonotype was picked up a small number of times. The chain links TRBV27 to TRBJ2-3, with a weak D call TRBD1 (5 bases). The CDR3 contains 16 residues. CDR1 is MNHEY and CDR2 is SMNVEV in the germline V gene (reference sequence). Between the trimmed V and J ends, which lost 3 bases and 3 bases, there was a span of 16 bases. This chain's CDR3 is CASSLSPWGQTDTQYF. The CDR3 bases are TGTGCCAGCAGTTTGTCACCGTGGGGCCAAACAGATACGCAGTATTTT.

The chain couples TRBV4-1 to TRBJ2-7; D remains unclear. This CDR3 has 16 amino acids. CDR1 and CDR2 (germline): MGHRA, YSYEKL. With 1 base removed from V and 0 bases from J, the gap between germline ends came to 13 bases. As DNA, the CDR3 is TGCGCCAGCAGCCAAGGGGGATTCCAAAGCTCCTACGAGCAGTACTTC. Protein: CASSQGGFQSSYEQYF.

The chain uses TRBV10-2 and TRBJ2-7; no clear D gene. V lost 4 bases and J 5 bases, leaving 15 bases between the germline ends. This CDR3 has 14 residues. Germline V gives CDR1 WSHSY, CDR2 SAAADI. The CDR3 bases are TGCGCCAGCAGTGTTCGGTCGAGGTGGGACGAGCAGTACTTC. This translates into CASSVRSRWDEQYF.

The J gene is TRBJ2-7, the V gene TRBV5-6; D unresolved. Germline assignment: CDR1 SGHDT and CDR2 YYEEEE. CDR3 length: 13 amino acids. Trimming shortened V by 4 bases and J by 5 bases, and 13 bases separated the two germline ends. The DNA of the CDR3 is TGTGCCAGCAGCAACCGGGTCCCCGACGAGCAGTACTTC. Its protein is CASSNRVPDEQYF.

Written as DNA, the CDR3 is TGCAGGAGGGGCTCCGCTAGCGGGGGCACAGATACGCAGTATTTT. Translated: CRRGSASGGTDTQYF. The gene calls are TRBV20-1 and TRBJ2-3; 9 bases are shared with TRBD2. CDR3 length: 15 amino acids. CDR1 DFQATT and CDR2 SNEGSKA come from the germline V gene (reference sequence).

This clonotype showed up many times. V and J are TRBV11-2 and TRBJ2-2, with D maybe TRBD2 (6 bases). Germline loops: CDR1 SGHAT, CDR2 FQNNGV. Trimming left V 3 bases short and J 6 bases short, with 8 bases between. CDR3 length equals 13 residues. DNA of the CDR3: TGTGCCAGCAGCTTCGGGGGACCCGGGGAGCTGTTTTTT. Protein: CASSFGGPGELFF.